Shown below are 25 T cell receptor beta chains from a single sample sequenced in a study of blood T cells in healthy people across ages. Sample-barcoded 5' priming and a J-beta primer mix drove a second PCR of about 6 to 12 cycles. TCRdb used MiXCR to reprocess the 5' RACE reads, holding one entry per CDR3 protein. This sample has around 800,000 distinct CDR3 sequences, with around 24% found just once. This same sample was also taken into another study, of T cells of mothers and their children.

Input material: blood. The receptors stem from a boy aged 5 to 17 in good health.

DNA for the CDR3: TGTGCCAGCAGTTACTCGAACCAGCGCACAGATACGCAGTATTTT. This codes for CASSYSNQRTDTQYF. The chain recombines TRBV6-5 with TRBJ2-3; D gene uncertain. The germline gives CDR1 MNHEY, CDR2 SVGAGI. The ends were cut back, 0 bases at V and 1 base at J, with 8 bases in the middle. This CDR3 has 15 amino acids.

A few counts support this clonotype. The rearrangement joins TRBV20-1 to TRBJ2-1, with 14 positions matching TRBD2. CDR3 length: 15 amino acids. Germline V CDR1 and CDR2: DFQATT, SNEGSKA (reference sequence). Trimming at V came to 7 bases and at J to 0 bases, leaving 2 bases not matched to a gene. In DNA form, the CDR3 reads TGCAGTGGACTAGCGGGGGGGGGCTCCTACAATGAGCAGTTCTTC. Protein: CSGLAGGGSYNEQFF.

The chain links TRBV19 to TRBJ2-3; 10 bases map to TRBD1. V dropped 4 bases and J dropped 5; count of bases not matched to a gene: 3. Germline V gives CDR1 LNHDA, CDR2 SQIVND (reference sequence). This CDR3 contains 14 residues. DNA of the CDR3: TGTGCCAGTAGTAGACAGGGGGCCGGAGATACGCAGTATTTT. Its translation is CASSRQGAGDTQYF.

This clonotype showed up just a few times. V and J are TRBV3-1 and TRBJ2-7; D call uncertain. With 3 bases removed from V and 1 base from J, the gap between germline ends came to 13 bases. CDR3 length equals 15 residues. Per the germline V gene, CDR1 is LGHDT and CDR2 is YNNKEL (reference sequence). Here the CDR3 DNA reads TGTGCCAGCAGCCAGACCCGCGTCGGGTCCTACGAGCAGTACTTC. Residues: CASSQTRVGSYEQYF.

The chain links TRBV28 to TRBJ2-1, with D possibly being TRBD1 (5 bases). This CDR3 spans 19 amino acids. The V end lost 6 bases, the J end lost 0 bases, and 24 bases lay between the germline ends. Germline CDR1 reads MDHEN; CDR2 reads SYDVKM. This CDR3 reads CASSRTTILSSSSYNEQFF. The DNA of the CDR3 is TGTGCCAGCAGCAGGACAACCATCTTATCCAGCAGCTCCTACAATGAGCAGTTCTTC.

The chain recombines TRBV6-5 with TRBJ2-5, with TRBD1 matching over 11 bases. The J call may not be correct, given that the DNA end is closer to TRBJ2-7. The germline gives CDR1 MNHEY, CDR2 SVGAGI. The CDR3 totals 16 residues. CDR3 protein: CASSYSKGTGGYEQYF. CDR3 nucleotide sequence: TGTGCCAGCAGTTACTCGAAAGGGACAGGGGGCTACGAGCAGTACTTC.

This sequence joins TRBV11-2 and TRBJ1-2; D is unclear. The CDR3 is 15 residues long. The germline V gene has CDR1 SGHAT and CDR2 FQNNGV. Trimming removed 3 bases from V and 8 bases from J, with 19 bases in between. The CDR3 sequence: CASSFYRRPVEGYTF. Written as DNA, the CDR3 is TGTGCCAGCAGCTTTTATCGGCGGCCGGTTGAGGGCTACACCTTC.

This clonotype has more than one count but fewer than ten. This chain uses TRBV12-3 or TRBV12-4 with TRBJ1-1; TRBD1 is a possible D gene (6 bases). CDR3 length: 14 residues. Trimming cost V 5 bases and J 5 bases, with 15 bases left between them. The CDR3 coding sequence is TGTGCCAGCAGTCTGACAGGTCAGGGGACTGAAGCTTTCTTT. Its translation is CASSLTGQGTEAFF.

This clonotype was observed a few times. The CDR3 coding sequence is TGCGCCAGCAGCCTGCCGACTAGCAGGCAGTACTTC. The encoded protein is CASSLPTSRQYF. The V and J genes are TRBV4-1 and TRBJ2-7; TRBD2 aligns across 7 bases. Germline V lookup: CDR1 MGHRA, CDR2 YSYEKL. V shed 4 bases and J 9 bases; nucleotides not matched to a gene: 6. This CDR3 has 12 residues.

The chain has TRBV2 and TRBJ2-6, with D uncertain. The germline V gene encodes CDR1 SNHLY and CDR2 FYNNEI. The V end was cut by 7 bases, the J end by 2 bases, with 3 bases between. The CDR3 length is 12 residues. CDR3 region: CASNPGANVLTF. CDR3 coding DNA: TGTGCCAGCAATCCTGGGGCCAACGTCCTGACTTTC.

This rearrangement joins TRBV12-3 or TRBV12-4 to TRBJ1-4, with D hard to call. Trimming pared 2 bases from V and 8 bases from J, leaving 12 bases between. The CDR3 runs to 14 residues. CDR3 coding DNA: TGTGCCAGCAGTTTACTTAGTTTTCCGGAAAAACTGTTTTTT. Translated: CASSLLSFPEKLFF.

This chain connects TRBV12-3 or TRBV12-4 to TRBJ1-1, with TRBD1 matching over 8 bases. The CDR3 has 14 amino acids. After removal of 6 bases from V and 1 base from J, the junction contained 4 bases not matched to a gene. The CDR3 sequence is CASSPGGWNTEAFF. CDR3 DNA sequence: TGTGCCAGCAGCCCAGGGGGCTGGAACACTGAAGCTTTCTTT.

CDR3 sequence (DNA): TGTGCCAGCAGTGTGATCCAGGGAGACGAGCAGTACTTC. Amino acids: CASSVIQGDEQYF. The chain has TRBV12-3 or TRBV12-4 and TRBJ2-1, with D tentatively TRBD1 or TRBD2 (5 bases each). The closer fit of TRBJ2-7 to the DNA end suggests the J call may be wrong. This CDR3 is built from 13 residues.

This chain uses TRBV20-1 with TRBJ1-2; no firm D call. The germline V gene encodes CDR1 DFQATT and CDR2 SNEGSKA (reference sequence). The CDR3 loop spans 10 amino acids. V lost 1 base, J lost 8 bases, and 5 bases lay in between. CDR3 region: CSARVRGYTF. The CDR3 DNA reads TGCAGTGCTAGAGTTAGAGGCTACACCTTC.

This clonotype was seen a handful of times. The chain links TRBV11-2 to TRBJ2-7; 10 nucleotides line up with TRBD1. V lost 1 base to trimming and J lost 4 bases; unmatched junction nucleotides: 7. Per germline, CDR1 SGHAT and CDR2 FQNNGV. The CDR3 runs 16 residues. The chain's CDR3 is CASSLGRGTGEYEQYF. CDR3 bases: TGTGCCAGCAGCTTAGGACGCGGGACAGGGGAATACGAGCAGTACTTC.

In this sample, this clonotype turned up once. V gene TRBV28 combines with J gene TRBJ2-1; 9 nucleotides align to TRBD1. Germline values: CDR1 MDHEN, CDR2 SYDVKM. V was clipped by 4 bases and J by 10 bases; unmatched bases: 11. The CDR3 loop spans 15 amino acids. CDR3 amino acids: CASSSGTGLIHEQFF. In DNA, the CDR3 is TGTGCCAGCAGTTCTGGGACAGGGTTAATCCACGAGCAGTTCTTC.

The V and J genes are TRBV7-3 and TRBJ2-3; 12 nucleotides line up with TRBD2. This CDR3 region has 16 residues. Germline values: CDR1 SGHTA, CDR2 FQGTGA. The ends lost 5 bases at V and 0 bases at J; junction bases unmatched: 3. The CDR3 loop is CASSPGLAGSTDTQYF. CDR3 bases: TGTGCCAGCAGCCCCGGACTAGCGGGAAGCACAGATACGCAGTATTTT.

This clonotype came up many times. A junction end diverges from the germline sequence, so it may reflect a read error. V is TRBV5-1 and J is TRBJ2-5; D possibly uses TRBD1 or TRBD2 (5 bases each). This CDR3 contains 14 residues. From germline, CDR1 is SGHRS and CDR2 YFSETQ. CDR3: CASSLAGRQETQYF. The CDR3 DNA reads as TGTGCTAGCAGCTTAGCAGGGAGACAAGAGACCCAGTACTTC.

This clonotype was picked up a small number of times. This chain links TRBV10-3 with TRBJ1-3; D gene uncertain. Trimming left V 0 bases short and J 0 bases short, with 6 bases between. Germline V gene data show CDR1 as ENHRY and CDR2 as SYGVKD. The CDR3 runs to 15 residues. The CDR3 spells CAISESDISGNTIYF. The CDR3 DNA follows: TGTGCCATCAGTGAGTCGGATATCTCTGGAAACACCATATATTTT.

A few counts support this clonotype. V and J are TRBV12-5 and TRBJ1-6, with TRBD1 as a possible D gene (6 bases). This CDR3 has 15 residues. The V gene's germline CDR1 is LGHNT and CDR2 FRNRAP. Trimming pared 2 bases from V and 5 bases from J, leaving 10 bases between. The CDR3 spells CASGLRTVHNSPLHF. In DNA form, the CDR3 reads TGTGCTAGTGGTTTGAGGACAGTACATAATTCACCCCTCCACTTT.

The chain couples TRBV28 to TRBJ2-4, with D unresolved. Trimming took 3 bases from V and 0 from J, leaving 9 bases between them. The CDR3 sequence is 15 residues long. CDR1 and CDR2 from the germline V gene are MDHEN and SYDVKM. DNA of the CDR3: TGTGCCAGCAGTTTTCAACTGGGAGCCAAAAACATTCAGTACTTC. Amino acid sequence: CASSFQLGAKNIQYF.

This clonotype was recorded a few times. The junction departs from germline at one end; a sequencing error may be responsible. The chain has TRBV5-1 and TRBJ2-5, with D possibly being TRBD1 (5 bases). CDR3 length equals 16 residues. Germline V gene sequence: CDR1 SGHRS, CDR2 YFSETQ. The CDR3 here is CASSSTLQGHQETQYF. The DNA for the CDR3 is TGCGCCAGCAGCTCCACTCTGCAGGGCCATCAAGAGACCCAATACTTC.

This clonotype was detected only a few times. The chain combines TRBV7-3 with TRBJ2-1, with D maybe TRBD1 (6 bases). Trimming cost V 2 bases and J 5 bases, with 10 bases left between them. The CDR3 is made up of 14 amino acids. Germline CDR1 and CDR2: SGHTA and FQGTGA. This CDR3 is CASSLGTTNNEQFF. CDR3 in DNA: TGTGCCAGCAGCTTAGGGACAACCAACAATGAGCAGTTCTTC.

This clonotype was detected many times. J is TRBJ1-4 and V is TRBV4-2, with 8 bases aligning to TRBD1. V gave up 5 bases and J gave up 4 bases; unmatched junction bases: 9. The germline V gene encodes CDR1 LGHNA and CDR2 YNFKEQ. The CDR3 covers 16 residues. The CDR3 DNA follows: TGTGCCAGCAGCAGGGGGGAGGGACAGGTTAATGAAAAACTGTTTTTT. Protein: CASSRGEGQVNEKLFF.

To note about this clonotype: The conserved final phenylalanine or tryptophan is absent from the CDR3, which likely points to a read error. The chain combines TRBV5-1 with TRBJ2-5, with 9 bases that match TRBD2. Germline V gives CDR1 SGHRS, CDR2 YFSETQ. The CDR3 is made up of 16 amino acids. Germline trimming cut 2 bases from V and 7 bases from J; bases unmatched to any gene: 12. In DNA form, the CDR3 reads TGCGCCAGCAGCTTAAGGAGACTAGCGGAAGGAGCGACCCAGTACCTC. This sequence encodes CASSLRRLAEGATQYL.